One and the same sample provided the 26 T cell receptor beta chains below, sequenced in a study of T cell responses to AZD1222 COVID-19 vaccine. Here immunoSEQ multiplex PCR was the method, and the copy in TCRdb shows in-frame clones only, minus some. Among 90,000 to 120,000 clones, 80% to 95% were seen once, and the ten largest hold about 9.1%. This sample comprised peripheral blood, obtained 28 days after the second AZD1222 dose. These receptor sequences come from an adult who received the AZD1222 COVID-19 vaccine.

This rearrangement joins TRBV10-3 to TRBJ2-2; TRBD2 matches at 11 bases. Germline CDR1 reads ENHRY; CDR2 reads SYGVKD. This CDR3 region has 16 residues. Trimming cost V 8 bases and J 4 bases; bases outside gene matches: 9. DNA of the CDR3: TGTGCCATCGCCCCGACTAGCGGGATTACCACCGGGGAGCTGTTTTTT. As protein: CAIAPTSGITTGELFF.

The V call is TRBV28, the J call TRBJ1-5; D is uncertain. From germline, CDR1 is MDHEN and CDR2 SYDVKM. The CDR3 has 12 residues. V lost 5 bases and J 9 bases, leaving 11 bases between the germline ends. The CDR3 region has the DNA TGTGCCAGCAGTACCCAGACGAGGCCCCAGCATTTT. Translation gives CASSTQTRPQHF.

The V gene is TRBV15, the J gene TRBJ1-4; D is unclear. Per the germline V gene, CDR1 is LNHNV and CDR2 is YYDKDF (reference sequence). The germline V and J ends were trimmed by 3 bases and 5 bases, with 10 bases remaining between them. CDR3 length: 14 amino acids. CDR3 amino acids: CATSSSDENEKLFF. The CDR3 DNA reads TGTGCCACCAGCAGCTCGGACGAGAATGAAAAACTGTTTTTT.

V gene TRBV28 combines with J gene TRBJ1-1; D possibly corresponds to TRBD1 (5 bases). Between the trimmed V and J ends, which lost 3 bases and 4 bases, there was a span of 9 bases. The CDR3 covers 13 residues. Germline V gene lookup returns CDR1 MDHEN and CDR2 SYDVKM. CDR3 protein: CASSLGLLTEAFF. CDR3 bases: TGTGCCAGCAGTTTGGGACTCCTCACTGAAGCTTTCTTT. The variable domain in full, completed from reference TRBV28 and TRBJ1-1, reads DVKVTQSSRYLVKRTGEKVFLECVQDMDHENMFWYRQDPGLGLRLIYFSYDVKMKEKGDIPEGYSVSREKKERFSLILESASTNQTSMYLCASSLGLLTEAFFGQGTRLTVV.

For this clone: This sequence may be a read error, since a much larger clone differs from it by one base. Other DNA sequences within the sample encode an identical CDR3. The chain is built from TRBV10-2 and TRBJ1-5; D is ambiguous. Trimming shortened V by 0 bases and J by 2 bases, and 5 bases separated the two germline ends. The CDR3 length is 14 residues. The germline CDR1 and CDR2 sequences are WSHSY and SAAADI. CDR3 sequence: CASSESGGNQPQHF. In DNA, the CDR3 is TGCGCCAGCAGTGAGTCTGGGGGCAATCAGCCCCAGCATTTT.

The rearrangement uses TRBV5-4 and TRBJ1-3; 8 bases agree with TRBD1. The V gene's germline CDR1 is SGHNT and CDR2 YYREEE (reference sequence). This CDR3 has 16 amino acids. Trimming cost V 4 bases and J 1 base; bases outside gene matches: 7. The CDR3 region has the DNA TGTGCCAGCAGCGGGGGGACAGGCGGTTCTGGAAACACCATATATTTT. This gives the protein CASSGGTGGSGNTIYF.

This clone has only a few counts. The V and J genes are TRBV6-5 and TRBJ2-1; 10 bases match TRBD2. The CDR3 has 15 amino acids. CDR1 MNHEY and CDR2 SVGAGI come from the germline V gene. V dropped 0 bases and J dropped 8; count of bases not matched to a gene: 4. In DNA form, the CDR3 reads TGTGCCAGCAGTTACTCGTATAGCGGGAGGTATGAGCAGTTCTTC. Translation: CASSYSYSGRYEQFF.

The CDR3 DNA sequence: TGTGCCAGCTCCGCGGGGCCGGTTCAGCCCCAGCATTTT. Translation gives CASSAGPVQPQHF. The V and J genes are TRBV7-9 and TRBJ1-5; maybe TRBD1 (5 bases). The CDR3 is 13 residues long. Germline CDR1 and CDR2: SEHNR and FQNEAQ (reference sequence). V gave up 8 bases and J gave up 6 bases, with 14 bases separating them. Full variable domain (remainder filled in from reference TRBV7-9 and TRBJ1-5): DTGVSQNPRHKITKRGQNVTFRCDPISEHNRLYWYRQTLGQGPEFLTYFQNEAQLEKSRLLSDRFSAERPKGSFSTLEIQRTEQGDSAMYLCASSAGPVQPQHFGDGTRLSIL.

The CDR3 sequence: CASSPGPTGELFF. CDR3 coding DNA: TGTGCCAGCAGCCCCGGCCCCACCGGGGAGCTGTTTTTT. This rearrangement joins TRBV4-2 to TRBJ2-2; D is undetermined. CDR3 size: 13 residues. Germline CDR1 is LGHNA and CDR2 is YNFKEQ. The germline V and J ends were trimmed by 4 bases and 4 bases, with 7 bases remaining between them.

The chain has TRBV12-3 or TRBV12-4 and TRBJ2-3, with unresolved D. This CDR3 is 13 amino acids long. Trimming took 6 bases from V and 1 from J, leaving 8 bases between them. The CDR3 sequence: CASSPVGTDTQYF. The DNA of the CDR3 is TGTGCCAGCAGCCCTGTGGGCACAGATACGCAGTATTTT.

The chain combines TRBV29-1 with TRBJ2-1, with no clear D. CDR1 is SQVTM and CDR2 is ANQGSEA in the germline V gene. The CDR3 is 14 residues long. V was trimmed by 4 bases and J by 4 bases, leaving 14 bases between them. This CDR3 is CSVVLASTYNEQFF. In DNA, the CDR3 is TGCAGCGTTGTTTTGGCGAGTACTTACAATGAGCAGTTCTTC.

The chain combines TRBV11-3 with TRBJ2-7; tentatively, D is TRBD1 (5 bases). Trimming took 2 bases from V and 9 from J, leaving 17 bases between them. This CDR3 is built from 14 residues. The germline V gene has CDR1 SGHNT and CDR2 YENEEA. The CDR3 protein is CASSLNPATAVQYF. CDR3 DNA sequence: TGTGCCAGCAGCTTAAACCCCGCGACAGCTGTGCAGTACTTC.

The CDR3, as DNA: TGTGCCAGCAGGACAGCTTCAAACTCTGGAAACACCATATATTTT. This gives the protein CASRTASNSGNTIYF. The chain is built from TRBV28 and TRBJ1-3; TRBD1 might be the D (5 bases). The V gene lost 6 bases and the J gene lost 0 bases, with 12 bases spanning the gap. Germline lookup yields CDR1 MDHEN and CDR2 SYDVKM. CDR3 size: 15 residues. The full variable domain, with the rest looked up from reference TRBV28 and TRBJ1-3, is DVKVTQSSRYLVKRTGEKVFLECVQDMDHENMFWYRQDPGLGLRLIYFSYDVKMKEKGDIPEGYSVSREKKERFSLILESASTNQTSMYLCASRTASNSGNTIYFGEGSWLTVV.

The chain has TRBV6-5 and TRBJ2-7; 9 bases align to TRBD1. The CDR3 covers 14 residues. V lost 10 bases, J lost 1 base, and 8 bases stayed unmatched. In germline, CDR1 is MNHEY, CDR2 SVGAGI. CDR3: CATRRGTGSYEQYF. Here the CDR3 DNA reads TGTGCCACCCGAAGGGGGACAGGGTCCTACGAGCAGTACTTC.

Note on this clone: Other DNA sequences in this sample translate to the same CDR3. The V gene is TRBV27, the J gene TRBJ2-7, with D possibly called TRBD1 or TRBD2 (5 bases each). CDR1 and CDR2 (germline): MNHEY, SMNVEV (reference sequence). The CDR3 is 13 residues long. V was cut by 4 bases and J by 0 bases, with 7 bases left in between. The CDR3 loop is CASSSGGSYEQYF. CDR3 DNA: TGTGCCAGCAGTTCTGGGGGCTCCTACGAGCAGTACTTC.

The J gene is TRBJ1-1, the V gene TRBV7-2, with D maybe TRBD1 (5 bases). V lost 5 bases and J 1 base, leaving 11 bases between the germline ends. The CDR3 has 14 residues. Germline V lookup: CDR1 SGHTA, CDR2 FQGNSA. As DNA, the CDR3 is TGTGCCAGCAGCCGGATGCAGGGGAACACTGAAGCTTTCTTT. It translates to CASSRMQGNTEAFF. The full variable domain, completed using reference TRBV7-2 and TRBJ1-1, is GAGVSQSPSNKVTEKGKDVELRCDPISGHTALYWYRQSLGQGLEFLIYFQGNSAPDKSGLPSDRFSAERTGGSVSTLTIQRTQQEDSAVYLCASSRMQGNTEAFFGQGTRLTVV.

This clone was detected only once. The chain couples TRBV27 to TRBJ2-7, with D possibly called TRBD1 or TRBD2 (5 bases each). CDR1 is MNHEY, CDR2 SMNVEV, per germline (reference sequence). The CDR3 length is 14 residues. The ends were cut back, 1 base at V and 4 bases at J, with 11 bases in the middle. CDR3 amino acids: CASSLWGSGYEQYF. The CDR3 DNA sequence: TGTGCCAGCAGTTTATGGGGGTCGGGGTACGAGCAGTACTTC.

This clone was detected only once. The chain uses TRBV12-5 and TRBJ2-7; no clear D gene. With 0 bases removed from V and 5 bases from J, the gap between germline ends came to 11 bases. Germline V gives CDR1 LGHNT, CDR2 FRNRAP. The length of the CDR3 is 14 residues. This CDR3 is CASGLVPALNEQYF. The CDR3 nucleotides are TGTGCTAGTGGTTTGGTTCCGGCTCTCAACGAGCAGTACTTC.

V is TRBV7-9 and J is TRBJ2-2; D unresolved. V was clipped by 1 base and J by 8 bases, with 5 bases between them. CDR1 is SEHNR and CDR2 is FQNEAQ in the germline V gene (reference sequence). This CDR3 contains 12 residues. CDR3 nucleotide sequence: TGTGCCAGCAGCTTAGATTTAGGGGAGCTGTTTTTT. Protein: CASSLDLGELFF.

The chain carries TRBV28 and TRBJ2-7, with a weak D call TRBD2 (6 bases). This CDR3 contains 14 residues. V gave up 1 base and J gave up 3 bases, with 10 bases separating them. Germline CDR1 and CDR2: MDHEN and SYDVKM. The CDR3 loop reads CASSLSTRYYEQYF. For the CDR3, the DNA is TGTGCCAGCAGTTTATCGACTAGATACTACGAGCAGTACTTC.

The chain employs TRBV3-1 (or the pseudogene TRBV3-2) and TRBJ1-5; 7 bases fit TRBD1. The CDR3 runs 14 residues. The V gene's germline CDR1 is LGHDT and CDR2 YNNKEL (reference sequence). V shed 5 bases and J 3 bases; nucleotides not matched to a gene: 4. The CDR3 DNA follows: TGTGCCAGCAGCTACGGACAGGACAATCAGCCCCAGCATTTT. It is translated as CASSYGQDNQPQHF.

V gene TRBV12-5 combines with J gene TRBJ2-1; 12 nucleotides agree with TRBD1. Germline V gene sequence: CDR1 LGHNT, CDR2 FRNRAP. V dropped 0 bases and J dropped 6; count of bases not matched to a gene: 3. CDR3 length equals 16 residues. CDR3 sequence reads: CASGLVVGQGANEQFF. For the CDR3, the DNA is TGTGCTAGTGGTTTGGTGGTGGGACAGGGGGCCAATGAGCAGTTCTTC.

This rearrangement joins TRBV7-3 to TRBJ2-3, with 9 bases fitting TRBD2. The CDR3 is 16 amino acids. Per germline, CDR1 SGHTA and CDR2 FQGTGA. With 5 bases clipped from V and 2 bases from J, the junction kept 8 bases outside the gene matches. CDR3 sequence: CASSPGLAGITDTQYF. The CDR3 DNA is TGTGCCAGCAGCCCGGGGCTAGCGGGAATCACAGATACGCAGTATTTT. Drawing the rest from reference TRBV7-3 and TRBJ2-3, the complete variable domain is GAGVSQTPSNKVTEKGKYVELRCDPISGHTALYWYRQSLGQGPEFLIYFQGTGAADDSGLPNDRFFAVRPEGSVSTLKIQRTERGDSAVYLCASSPGLAGITDTQYFGPGTRLTVL.

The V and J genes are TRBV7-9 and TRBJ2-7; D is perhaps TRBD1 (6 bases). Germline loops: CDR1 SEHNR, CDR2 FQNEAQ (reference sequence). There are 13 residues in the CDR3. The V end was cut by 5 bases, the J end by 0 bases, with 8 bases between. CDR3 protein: CASSDRSSYEQYF. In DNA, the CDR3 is TGTGCCAGCAGCGACAGGAGCTCCTACGAGCAGTACTTC.

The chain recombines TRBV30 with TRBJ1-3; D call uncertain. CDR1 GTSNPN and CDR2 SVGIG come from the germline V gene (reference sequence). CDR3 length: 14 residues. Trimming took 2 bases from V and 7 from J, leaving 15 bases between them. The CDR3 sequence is CAWSTESLGNTIYF. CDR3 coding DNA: TGTGCCTGGAGTACCGAATCTCTTGGGAACACCATATATTTT.

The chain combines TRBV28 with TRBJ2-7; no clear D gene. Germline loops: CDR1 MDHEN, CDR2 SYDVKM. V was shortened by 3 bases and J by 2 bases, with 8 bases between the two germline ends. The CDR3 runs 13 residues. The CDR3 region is CASSFGTTYEQYF. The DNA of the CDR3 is TGTGCCAGCAGTTTTGGCACTACCTACGAGCAGTACTTC.